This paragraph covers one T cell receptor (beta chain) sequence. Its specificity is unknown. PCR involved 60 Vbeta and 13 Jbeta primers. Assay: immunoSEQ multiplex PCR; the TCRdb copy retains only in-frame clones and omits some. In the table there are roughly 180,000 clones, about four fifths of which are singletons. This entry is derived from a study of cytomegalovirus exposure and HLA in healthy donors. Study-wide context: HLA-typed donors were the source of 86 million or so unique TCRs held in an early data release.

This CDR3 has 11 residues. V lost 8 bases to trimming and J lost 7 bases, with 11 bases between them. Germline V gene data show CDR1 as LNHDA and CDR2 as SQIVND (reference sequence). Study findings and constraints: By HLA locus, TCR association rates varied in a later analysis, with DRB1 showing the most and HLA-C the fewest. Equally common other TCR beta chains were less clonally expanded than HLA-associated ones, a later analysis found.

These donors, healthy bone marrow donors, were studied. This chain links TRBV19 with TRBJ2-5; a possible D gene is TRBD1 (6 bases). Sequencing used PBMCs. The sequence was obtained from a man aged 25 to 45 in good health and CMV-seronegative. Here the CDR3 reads CASGDTVTQYF. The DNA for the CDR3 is TGTGCCAGTGGGGACACGGTGACCCAGTACTTC.